This T cell receptor beta chain was recorded in a study of T cell responses to AZD1222 COVID-19 vaccine. Study-wide results and limits: Most donors were white British, females outnumbered males, and clonal diversity was possibly underestimated. Epitopes outside B.1.351 and B.1.1.7 mutated regions reportedly drew nearly half of spike TCRs.

About this clone: Its antigen is still unknown.

Germline V gives CDR1 SGHTA, CDR2 FQGNSA. The V gene lost 2 bases and the J gene lost 3 bases, with 8 bases spanning the gap. CDR3 length equals 13 residues. The protocol was immunoSEQ multiplex PCR, while the TCRdb copy is restricted to in-frame clones and leaves out a portion. The data hold tens of thousands of clones, with nearly 90% observed a single time. The TCR was taken from an adult in good health. The chain is built from TRBV7-2 and TRBJ2-7, with unresolved D. This specimen was peripheral blood, taken on day 0 of AZD1222 vaccination. The DNA for the CDR3 is TGTGCCAGCAGCTTATTGAGAGGCTACGAGCAGTACTTC. It is translated as CASSLLRGYEQYF.